Reported below is one T cell receptor (beta chain). Its antigen remains unknown. These data originate in a study of monozygotic twins with inflammatory bowel disease. The study, taken as a whole, reports: Among IBD patients, TCRbeta diversity (inverse Simpson) was lower than in healthy co-twins.

Phlebotomy per donor yielded a single 2.5 ml blood sample. Germline V CDR1 and CDR2: SGHRS, YFSETQ. The CDR3 loop spans 13 amino acids. Total RNA, at roughly 3.5 ug, went into every TCR library. In eight separate reactions per sample, cDNA was generated. For each CDR3 protein, TCRdb gives one entry from its re-call of the 5' RACE reads, without DNA. This listing includes over 150,000 distinct CDR3 sequences. The sequence came from a human donor with ulcerative colitis or Crohn's disease, or a healthy co-twin of an affected twin (not recorded which). Source material: blood. The rearrangement joins TRBV5-1 to TRBJ1-6. CDR3 loop: CASSLAGWSPLHF.